The clone carrying this T cell receptor (beta chain) has at least ten counts. The PCR had 60 Vbeta and 13 Jbeta primers. Produced via immunoSEQ multiplex PCR; TCRdb's table is partial and in-frame only. In the table there are 100,000 to 150,000 clones, nearly 80% of which are singletons. The data are from a study of cytomegalovirus exposure and HLA in healthy donors. The receptor comes from a woman in her forties in good health and CMV-seronegative. Material for sequencing was PBMCs.

The DNA of the CDR3 is TGCGCCAGCAGCCAATACGGGGGAGATACGCAGTATTTT. It specifies CASSQYGGDTQYF. The V gene is TRBV4-3, the J gene TRBJ2-3; TRBD2 might be the D (6 bases). CDR3 size: 13 residues. Trimming cost V 2 bases and J 5 bases, with 8 bases left between them. Germline V gene data show CDR1 as LGHNA and CDR2 as YSLEER.